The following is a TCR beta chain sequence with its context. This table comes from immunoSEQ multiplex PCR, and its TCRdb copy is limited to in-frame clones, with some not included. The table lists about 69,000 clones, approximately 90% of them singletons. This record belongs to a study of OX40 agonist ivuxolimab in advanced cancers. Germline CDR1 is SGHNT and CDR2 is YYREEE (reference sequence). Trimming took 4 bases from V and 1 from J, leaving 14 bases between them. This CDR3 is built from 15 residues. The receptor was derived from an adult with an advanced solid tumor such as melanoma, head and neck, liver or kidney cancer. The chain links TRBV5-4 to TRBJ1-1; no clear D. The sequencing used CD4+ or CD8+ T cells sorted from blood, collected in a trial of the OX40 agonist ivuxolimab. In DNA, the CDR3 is TGTGCCAGCAGCCCGGAGGTCGGGAAGAACACTGAAGCTTTCTTT. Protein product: CASSPEVGKNTEAFF.